The present TCR beta chain was sequenced within a study of blood T cells in healthy people across ages. A note on this clonotype: Its antigen is unknown. An end of the junction differs from the germline gene, which may be a read error.

Points from the study as a whole: Long-lived donors exceeded aged donors in naive CD4+ cells and diversity. The unknown donor CMV status may have confounded expanded clonotype changes.

Alongside a J-beta primer mix, a sample-barcoded 5' primer served in a second PCR lasting roughly 6 to 11 cycles. Each sample yielded at least 2.5 million CDR3-containing paired-end reads. TCRdb reprocessed the 5' RACE reads with MiXCR, giving one entry per CDR3 protein. The sample shows around 940,000 distinct CDR3 sequences, just over 50% of them seen only once. This TCR was recovered from a woman between 55 and 75 years old in good health. Material for sequencing was blood.

The CDR3 reads CASSLGGGNQETQYF. The CDR3, as DNA: TGTGCTAGCAGCTTGGGTGGGGGGAACCAAGAGACCCAGTACTTC. The chain recombines TRBV7-2 with TRBJ2-5; D may be TRBD2 (6 bases). Germline V lookup: CDR1 SGHTA, CDR2 FQGNSA. This CDR3 is 15 amino acids long.